The entry below gives a single T cell receptor (beta chain) sequence along with its context. This entry belongs to a study of cytomegalovirus exposure and HLA in healthy donors. Trimming took off 4 bases at V and 0 bases at J, with 14 bases between the two ends. Germline lookup yields CDR1 SGHKS and CDR2 YYEKEE (reference sequence). The CDR3 totals 16 residues. It was with 60 Vbeta and 13 Jbeta primers that the PCR ran. Profiled with immunoSEQ multiplex PCR; TCRdb holds only in-frame clones, not every one. The data contain some 160,000 clones, 75% to 80% of them singletons. This clonotype was obtained from a young woman in good health and CMV-seronegative. Material for sequencing was PBMCs. V is TRBV5-5 and J is TRBJ1-3; perhaps TRBD1 as D (5 bases). The CDR3 bases are TGTGCCAGCAGCAAGGACATTGCCACCTCTGGAAACACCATATATTTT. Amino acid sequence: CASSKDIATSGNTIYF.